This paragraph covers one T cell receptor beta chain sequence. This clone's antigen is unknown. No base quality values were provided; no much bigger clone lies one nucleotide off. Library creation used the immunoSEQ multiplex PCR assay. This immuneACCESS table, as held by TCRdb, lists in-frame sequences with V and J called but not all clones. Of the missing ones, under half trace to an unresolved V gene in checked studies; the others have no known cause. This sample gives tens of thousands of clones in total; 78% of them show up just once. The leading ten clones occupy around 7% of the sample. The sample is drawn from a study of radiotherapy plus CTLA-4 blockade in lung cancer (dated by TCRdb to 2016 to 2018). Describing the broader study: Objective responses occurred in about 20% of enrolled patients, and 31% achieved disease control. What the authors observed across the whole study: After treatment with radiotherapy and ipilimumab, TCR clones that originated in tumors expanded in peripheral blood. Increased serum interferon-beta after radiation, together with early dynamic changes in blood T cell clones, were reported to be the strongest predictors of response.

The trim is 4 bases for V and 7 bases for J, with a gap of 11 bases between the germline ends. CDR1 and CDR2, looked up from the germline V gene, are SNHLY and FYNNEI. The CDR3 numbers 13 residues from cysteine through phenylalanine. Only CDR3 DNA is held: 39 bases, read in frame from base 1. The study evaluated CTLA-4 blockade (ipilimumab) given together with focal radiation therapy in patients who had chemo-refractory metastatic non-small-cell lung cancer. Specimen: peripheral blood, collected from a patient treated with radiotherapy plus ipilimumab. This TCR came from a human donor with non-small cell lung cancer who had a complete response to radiotherapy plus ipilimumab. The chain uses TRBV2 and TRBJ2-1; D gene: possibly TRBD2, on 5 matching bases. The CDR3: CASSVATPNEQFF. In nucleotide form, the sequence is TGTGCCAGCAGTGTAGCGACACCGAATGAGCAGTTCTTC.